The text below deals with one T cell receptor beta chain. This clonotype has more than one count but fewer than ten. Its antigen target is currently unknown. No much larger clonotype is one base removed from it; base qualities were not supplied. Including the terminal cysteine and phenylalanine, the CDR3 comprises 16 residues. The CDR3 DNA has 48 bases and is translated from base 1. V drops 0 bases and J drops 5 bases, leaving 17 bases in between. For CDR1 and CDR2, the germline V gene lists SGDLS and YYNGEE. The sample comes from a study of response to subunit inactivated influenza vaccine listed by TCRdb under 2018. For context, the study as a whole: Deep quantitative profiling of the T cell receptor repertoire was used in the study to follow responses to a trivalent subunit inactivated influenza vaccine.

Library preparation employed RT-PCR. Data came from an Illumina HiSeq 2500. Using fastp at Q25 and MiXCR, TCRdb reprocessed the public reads and kept productive beta chains. Identical CDR3 proteins give one entry, which carries the most common genes and DNA. This sample lists some 850,000 distinct CDR3 sequences; 18% were detected once. Roughly 11% of the sample is taken by the ten largest. On the study overall, not on this receptor specifically: It was suggested by the authors that each seasonal influenza vaccination may recruit only a limited number of new T cells.

The receptor's source is a man aged 50-60 years who received an inactivated influenza vaccine. Donor details come from another sample of the same person, matched by shared clones. The material was PBMCs from blood, obtained 5 days after vaccination. This receptor chain uses TRBV9 and TRBJ1-1; a tentative D match to TRBD1 spans 6 bases. The nucleotide sequence reads TGTGCCAGCAGCGTAGGAGGGTCAGGGGAGAAGACTGAAGCTTTCTTT. Translated, this is CASSVGGSGEKTEAFF.